This paragraph covers one T cell receptor beta chain sequence. The sample comes from a study of shared clonotypes between healthy human individuals. Naive CD8 cells lacked CD45RO, underwent positive selection for CCR7 and left out terminally differentiated effector memory CD45RA+ cells. The CDR3 consists of 13 residues. V trimming: 7 bases; J trimming: 5 bases; junction bases outside the gene matches: 6. CDR1 is ENHRY, CDR2 SYGVKD, per germline. The assay was immunoSEQ multiplex PCR, and TCRdb's table has in-frame clones only and misses some. The table shows millions of clones, with roughly 95% occurring only once.

Sequences were obtained from naive CD8+ T cells sorted from blood. The rearrangement joins TRBV10-3 to TRBJ2-7, with 9 bases matching TRBD1. The clonotype originates from a man aged 18-30 years in good health. The CDR3 DNA reads as TGTGCCATCAACAGGGACAGGGCCCACGAGCAGTACTTC. It is translated as CAINRDRAHEQYF.